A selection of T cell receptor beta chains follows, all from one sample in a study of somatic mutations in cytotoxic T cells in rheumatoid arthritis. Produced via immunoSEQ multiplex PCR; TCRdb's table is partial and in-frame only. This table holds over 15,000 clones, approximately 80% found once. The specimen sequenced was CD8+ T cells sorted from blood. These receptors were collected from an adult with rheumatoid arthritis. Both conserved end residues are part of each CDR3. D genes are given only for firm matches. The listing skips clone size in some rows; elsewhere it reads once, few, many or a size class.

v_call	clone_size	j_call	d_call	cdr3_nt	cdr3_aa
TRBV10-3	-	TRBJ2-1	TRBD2	TGTGCCATCAGTGAGCGGGGGGGCTCCTACAATGAGCAGTTCTTC	CAISERGGSYNEQFF
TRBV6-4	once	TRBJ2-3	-	TGTGCCAGCAGTCGGGCAGGGGGCACAGATACGCAGTATTTT	CASSRAGGTDTQYF
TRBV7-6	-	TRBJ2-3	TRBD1	TGTGCCAGCAGCCGAGACAGGGGCCCTTCTCATACGCAGTATTTT	CASSRDRGPSHTQYF
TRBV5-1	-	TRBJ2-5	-	TGCGCCAGCAGCTTGGCGGCTCCGCTACCTAAAGAGACCCAGTACTTC	CASSLAAPLPKETQYF
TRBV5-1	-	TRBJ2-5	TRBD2	TGCGCCAGCAGCTTGGGGGTAGCGGGGGGCCAAGAGACCCAGTACTTC	CASSLGVAGGQETQYF
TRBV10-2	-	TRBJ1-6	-	TGCGCCAGCAGGGGGGCTGGGAGAAATTCACCCCTCCACTTT	CASRGAGRNSPLHF
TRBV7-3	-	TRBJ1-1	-	TGTGCCAGCAGCTGGGGGGTGGACACTGAAGCTTTCTTT	CASSWGVDTEAFF
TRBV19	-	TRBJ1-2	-	TGTGCCAGTATTGAATTCCCGGGACCTTGGGAAGGCTACACCTTC	CASIEFPGPWEGYTF
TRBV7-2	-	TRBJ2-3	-	TGTGCCAGCAGCCTTCGGCTCAACCCGAAGGATACGCAGTATTTT	CASSLRLNPKDTQYF
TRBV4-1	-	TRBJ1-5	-	TGCGCCAGCAGCCTACGGCAGGGCACAAGCAATCAGCCCCAGCATTTT	CASSLRQGTSNQPQHF
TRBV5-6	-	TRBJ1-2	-	TGTGCCAGCAGCCCCCGCCTCTCTAACTATGGCTACACCTTC	CASSPRLSNYGYTF
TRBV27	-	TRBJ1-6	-	TGTGCCAGCAGTCCTATCATCGGGGCTCTCGGTTCACCCCTCCACTTT	CASSPIIGALGSPLHF
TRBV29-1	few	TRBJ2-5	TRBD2	TGCAGCGTTGCCGGGACTAGCGACGAGACCCAGTACTTC	CSVAGTSDETQYF
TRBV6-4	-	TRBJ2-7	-	TGTGCCAGCAGGGGGCGCGGGGTGACCTACGAGCAGTACTTC	CASRGRGVTYEQYF
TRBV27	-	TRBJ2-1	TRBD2	TGTGCCAGCAGTTTGTTAGCGGGGGCGGCCTACAATGAGCAGTTCTTC	CASSLLAGAAYNEQFF